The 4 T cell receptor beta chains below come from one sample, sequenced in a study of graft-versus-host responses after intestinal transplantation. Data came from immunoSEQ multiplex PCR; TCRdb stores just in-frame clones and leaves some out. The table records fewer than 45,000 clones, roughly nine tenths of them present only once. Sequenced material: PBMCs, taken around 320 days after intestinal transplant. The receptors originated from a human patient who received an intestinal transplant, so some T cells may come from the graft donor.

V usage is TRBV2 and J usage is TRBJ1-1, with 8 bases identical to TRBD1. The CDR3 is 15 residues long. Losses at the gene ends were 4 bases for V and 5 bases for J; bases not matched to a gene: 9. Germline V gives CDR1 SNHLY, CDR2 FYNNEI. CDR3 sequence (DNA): TGTGCCAGCAGTGGGGAGGGACAGGTGGAAACTGAAGCTTTCTTT. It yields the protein CASSGEGQVETEAFF.

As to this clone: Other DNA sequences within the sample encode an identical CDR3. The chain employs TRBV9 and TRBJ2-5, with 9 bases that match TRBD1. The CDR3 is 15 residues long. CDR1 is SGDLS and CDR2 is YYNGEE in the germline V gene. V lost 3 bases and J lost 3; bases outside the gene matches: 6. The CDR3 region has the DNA TGTGCCAGCAGCGCCGGGGACAGGGTCAAAGAGACCCAGTACTTC. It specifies CASSAGDRVKETQYF.

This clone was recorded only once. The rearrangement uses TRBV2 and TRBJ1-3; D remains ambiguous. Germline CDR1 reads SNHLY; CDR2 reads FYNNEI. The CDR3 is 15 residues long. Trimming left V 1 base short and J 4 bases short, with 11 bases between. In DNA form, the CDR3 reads TGTGCCAGCAGTGAAGGGGTCGAGGAGGGAAACACCATATATTTT. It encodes CASSEGVEEGNTIYF.

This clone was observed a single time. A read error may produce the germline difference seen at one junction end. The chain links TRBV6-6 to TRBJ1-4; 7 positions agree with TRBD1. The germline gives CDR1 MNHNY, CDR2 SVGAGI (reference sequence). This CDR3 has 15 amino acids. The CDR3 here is CVSRKPGTENEKLFF. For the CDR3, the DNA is TGTGTCAGCAGAAAGCCCGGGACAGAAAATGAAAAACTGTTTTTT.